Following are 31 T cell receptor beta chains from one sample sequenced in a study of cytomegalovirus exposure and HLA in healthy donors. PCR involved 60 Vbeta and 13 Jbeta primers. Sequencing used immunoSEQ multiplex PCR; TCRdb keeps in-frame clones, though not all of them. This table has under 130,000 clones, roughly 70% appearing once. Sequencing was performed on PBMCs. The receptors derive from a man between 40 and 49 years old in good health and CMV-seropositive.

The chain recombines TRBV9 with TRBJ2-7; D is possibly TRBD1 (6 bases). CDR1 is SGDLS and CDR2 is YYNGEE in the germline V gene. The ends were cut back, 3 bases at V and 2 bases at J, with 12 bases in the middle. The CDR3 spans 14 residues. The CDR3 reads CASSEGDEPYEQYF. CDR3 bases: TGTGCCAGCAGCGAGGGGGACGAACCCTACGAGCAGTACTTC.

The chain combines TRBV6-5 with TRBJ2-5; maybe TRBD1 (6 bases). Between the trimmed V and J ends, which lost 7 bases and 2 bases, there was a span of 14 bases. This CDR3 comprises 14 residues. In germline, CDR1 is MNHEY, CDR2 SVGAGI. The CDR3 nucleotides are TGTGCCAGCACTCAGAGGGGGTCGCAAGAGACCCAGTACTTC. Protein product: CASTQRGSQETQYF.

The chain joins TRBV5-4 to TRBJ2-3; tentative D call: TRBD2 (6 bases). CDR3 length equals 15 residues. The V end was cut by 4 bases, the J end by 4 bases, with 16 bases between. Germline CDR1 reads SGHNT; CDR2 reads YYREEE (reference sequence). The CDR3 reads CASSLPDGGSDTQYF. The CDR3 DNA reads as TGTGCCAGCAGCCTACCCGACGGAGGGTCAGATACGCAGTATTTT.

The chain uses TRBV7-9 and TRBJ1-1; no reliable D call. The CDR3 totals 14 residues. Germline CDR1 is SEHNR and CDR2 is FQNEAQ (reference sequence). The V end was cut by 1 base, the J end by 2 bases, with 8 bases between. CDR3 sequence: CASSLGQLNTEAFF. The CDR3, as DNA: TGTGCCAGCAGCTTAGGACAATTAAACACTGAAGCTTTCTTT.

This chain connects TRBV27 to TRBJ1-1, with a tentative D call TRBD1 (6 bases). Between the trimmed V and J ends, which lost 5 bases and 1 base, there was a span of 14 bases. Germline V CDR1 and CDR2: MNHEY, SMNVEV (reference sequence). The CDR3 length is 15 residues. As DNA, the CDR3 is TGTGCCAGCAGTGACACAGGGTTTCCGAACACTGAAGCTTTCTTT. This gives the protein CASSDTGFPNTEAFF.

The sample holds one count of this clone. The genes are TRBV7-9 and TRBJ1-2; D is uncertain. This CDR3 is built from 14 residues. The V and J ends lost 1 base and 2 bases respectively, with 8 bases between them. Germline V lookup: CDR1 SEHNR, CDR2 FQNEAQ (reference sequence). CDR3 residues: CASSLGVANYGYTF. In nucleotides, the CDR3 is TGTGCCAGCAGCTTAGGTGTGGCCAACTATGGCTACACCTTC.

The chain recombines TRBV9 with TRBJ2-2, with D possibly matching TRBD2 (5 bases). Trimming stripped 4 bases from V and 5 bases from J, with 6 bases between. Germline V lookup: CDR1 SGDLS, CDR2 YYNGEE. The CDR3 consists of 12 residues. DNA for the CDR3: TGTGCCAGCAGCTGGGAGACCGGGGAGCTGTTTTTT. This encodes CASSWETGELFF.

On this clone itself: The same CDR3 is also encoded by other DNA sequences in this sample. Written as DNA, the CDR3 is TGTGCCAGCAGTTCTACGGGACAGTCCTACGAGCAGTACTTC. Translating gives CASSSTGQSYEQYF. The gene calls are TRBV6-5 and TRBJ2-7; 7 nucleotides match TRBD1. Losses at the gene ends were 4 bases for V and 1 base for J; bases not matched to a gene: 4. The germline gives CDR1 MNHEY, CDR2 SVGAGI. The CDR3 totals 14 residues.

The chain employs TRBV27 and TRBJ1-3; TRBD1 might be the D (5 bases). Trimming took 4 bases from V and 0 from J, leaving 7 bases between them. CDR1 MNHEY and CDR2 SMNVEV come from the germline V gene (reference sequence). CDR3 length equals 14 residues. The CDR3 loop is CASSSDSSGNTIYF. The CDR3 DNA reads TGTGCCAGCAGTTCTGACAGCTCTGGAAACACCATATATTTT.

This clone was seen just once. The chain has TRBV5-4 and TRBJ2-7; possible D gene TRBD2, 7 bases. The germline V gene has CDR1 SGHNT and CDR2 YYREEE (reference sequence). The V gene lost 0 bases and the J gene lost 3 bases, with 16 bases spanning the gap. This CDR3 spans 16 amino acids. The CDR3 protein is CASSLGGGATVYEQYV. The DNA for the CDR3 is TGTGCCAGCAGCTTGGGTGGGGGGGCGACCGTCTACGAGCAGTACGTC.

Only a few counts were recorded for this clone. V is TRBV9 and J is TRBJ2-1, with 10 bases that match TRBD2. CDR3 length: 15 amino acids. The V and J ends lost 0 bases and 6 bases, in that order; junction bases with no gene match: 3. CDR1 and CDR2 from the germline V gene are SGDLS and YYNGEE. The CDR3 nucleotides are TGTGCCAGCAGCGTAGAAGCGGGAGGGGTCAATGAGCAGTTCTTC. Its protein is CASSVEAGGVNEQFF.

The chain's CDR3 is CASSPWQTGANVLTF. Written as DNA, the CDR3 is TGTGCCAGCAGCCCCTGGCAGACTGGGGCCAACGTCCTGACTTTC. The chain has TRBV5-4 and TRBJ2-6; no definite D call. This CDR3 has 15 amino acids. Germline values: CDR1 SGHNT, CDR2 YYREEE (reference sequence). The ends were cut back, 4 bases at V and 2 bases at J, with 10 bases in the middle.

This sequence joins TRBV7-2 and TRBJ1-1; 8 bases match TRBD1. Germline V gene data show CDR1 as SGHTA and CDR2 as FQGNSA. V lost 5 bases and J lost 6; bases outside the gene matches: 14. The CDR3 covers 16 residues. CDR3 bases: TGTGCCAGCAGCCCGCATTTCGGACAGGGAGGCGCTGAAGCTTTCTTT. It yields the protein CASSPHFGQGGAEAFF.

Written as DNA, the CDR3 is TGTGCCAGCAGCTTCGCAGGGGGCTACTATGGCTACACCTTC. Protein product: CASSFAGGYYGYTF. The chain recombines TRBV7-9 with TRBJ1-2; 8 positions agree with TRBD1. CDR1 and CDR2 from the germline V gene are SEHNR and FQNEAQ (reference sequence). The CDR3 is made up of 14 amino acids. The J segment lost 3 bases and the V segment lost 3 bases, leaving 3 bases of the junction unmatched.

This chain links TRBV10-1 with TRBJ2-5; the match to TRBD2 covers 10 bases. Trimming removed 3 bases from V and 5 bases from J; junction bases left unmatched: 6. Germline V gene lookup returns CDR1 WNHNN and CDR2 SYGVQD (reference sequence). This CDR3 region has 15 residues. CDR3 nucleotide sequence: TGCGCCAGCAGTGATGCTAGCGGGAGTGTTGAGACCCAGTACTTC. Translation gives CASSDASGSVETQYF.

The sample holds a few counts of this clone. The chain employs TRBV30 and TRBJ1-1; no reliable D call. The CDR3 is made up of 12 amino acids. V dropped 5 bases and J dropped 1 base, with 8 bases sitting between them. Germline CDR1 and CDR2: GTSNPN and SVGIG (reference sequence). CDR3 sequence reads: CAWASGNTEAFF. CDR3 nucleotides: TGTGCCTGGGCCTCAGGGAACACTGAAGCTTTCTTT. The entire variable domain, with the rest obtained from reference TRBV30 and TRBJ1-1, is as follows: SQTIHQWPATLVQPVGSPLSLECTVEGTSNPNLYWYRQAAGRGLQLLFYSVGIGQISSEVPQNLSASRPQDRQFILSSKKLLLSDSGFYLCAWASGNTEAFFGQGTRLTVV.

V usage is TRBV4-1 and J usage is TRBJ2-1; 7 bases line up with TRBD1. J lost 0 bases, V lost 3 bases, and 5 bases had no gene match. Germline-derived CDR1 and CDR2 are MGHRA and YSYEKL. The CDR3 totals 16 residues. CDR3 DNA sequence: TGCGCCAGCAGCCAGGACAGGATGGACTCCTACAATGAGCAGTTCTTC. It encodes CASSQDRMDSYNEQFF.

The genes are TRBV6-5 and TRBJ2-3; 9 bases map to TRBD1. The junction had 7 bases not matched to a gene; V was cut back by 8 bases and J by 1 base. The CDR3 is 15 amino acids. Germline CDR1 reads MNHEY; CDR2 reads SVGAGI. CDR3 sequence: CASRHRDRGTDTQYF. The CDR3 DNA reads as TGTGCCAGCCGCCATCGGGACAGGGGCACAGATACGCAGTATTTT.

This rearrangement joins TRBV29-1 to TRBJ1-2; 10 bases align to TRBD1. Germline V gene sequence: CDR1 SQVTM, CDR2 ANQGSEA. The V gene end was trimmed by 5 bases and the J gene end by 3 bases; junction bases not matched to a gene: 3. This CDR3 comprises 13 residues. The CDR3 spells CSVRTGGDYGYTF. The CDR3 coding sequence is TGCAGCGTTCGGACAGGGGGTGACTATGGCTACACCTTC. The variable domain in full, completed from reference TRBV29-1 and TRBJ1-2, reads SAVISQKPSRDICQRGTSLTIQCQVDSQVTMMFWYRQQPGQSLTLIATANQGSEATYESGFVIDKFPISRPNLTFSTLTVSNMSPEDSSIYLCSVRTGGDYGYTFGSGTRLTVV.

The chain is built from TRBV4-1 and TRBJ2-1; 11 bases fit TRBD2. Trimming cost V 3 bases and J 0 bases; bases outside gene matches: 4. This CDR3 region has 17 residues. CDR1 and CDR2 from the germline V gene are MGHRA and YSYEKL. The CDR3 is CASSQTSGASSYNEQFF. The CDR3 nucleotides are TGCGCCAGCAGCCAGACTAGCGGGGCGAGCTCCTACAATGAGCAGTTCTTC.

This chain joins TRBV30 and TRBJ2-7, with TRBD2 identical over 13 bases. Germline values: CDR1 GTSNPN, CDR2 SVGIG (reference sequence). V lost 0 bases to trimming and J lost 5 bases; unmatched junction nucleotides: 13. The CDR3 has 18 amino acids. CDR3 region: CAWSVLAGGSDRLDEQYF. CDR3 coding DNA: TGTGCCTGGAGTGTACTAGCGGGAGGGTCGGACCGTCTGGACGAGCAGTACTTC. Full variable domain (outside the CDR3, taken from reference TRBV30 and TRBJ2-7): SQTIHQWPATLVQPVGSPLSLECTVEGTSNPNLYWYRQAAGRGLQLLFYSVGIGQISSEVPQNLSASRPQDRQFILSSKKLLLSDSGFYLCAWSVLAGGSDRLDEQYFGPGTRLTVT.

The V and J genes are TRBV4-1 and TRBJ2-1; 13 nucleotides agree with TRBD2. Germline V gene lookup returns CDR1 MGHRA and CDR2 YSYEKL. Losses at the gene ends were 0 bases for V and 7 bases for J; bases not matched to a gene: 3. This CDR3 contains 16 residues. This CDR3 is CASSQDRTSGRNEQFF. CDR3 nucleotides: TGCGCCAGCAGCCAAGATCGGACTAGCGGGAGAAATGAGCAGTTCTTC.

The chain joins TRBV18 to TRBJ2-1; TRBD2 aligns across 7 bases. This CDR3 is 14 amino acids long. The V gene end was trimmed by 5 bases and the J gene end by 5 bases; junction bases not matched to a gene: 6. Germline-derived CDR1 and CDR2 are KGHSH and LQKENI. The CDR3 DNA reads TGTGCCAGCTCAAAGCTAGCGGATGACAATGAGCAGTTCTTC. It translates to CASSKLADDNEQFF.

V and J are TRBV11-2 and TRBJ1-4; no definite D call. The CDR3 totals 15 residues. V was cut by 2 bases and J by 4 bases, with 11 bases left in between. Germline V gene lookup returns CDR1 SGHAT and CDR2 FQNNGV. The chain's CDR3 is CASSLQAGFNEKLFF. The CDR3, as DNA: TGTGCCAGCAGCTTACAGGCAGGCTTTAATGAAAAACTGTTTTTT.

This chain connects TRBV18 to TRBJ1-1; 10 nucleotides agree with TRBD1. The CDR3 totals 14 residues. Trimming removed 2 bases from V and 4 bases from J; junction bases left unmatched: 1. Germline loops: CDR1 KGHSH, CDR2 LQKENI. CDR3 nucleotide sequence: TGTGCCAGCTCACCAGACAGGGGGCTCACTGAAGCTTTCTTT. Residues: CASSPDRGLTEAFF.

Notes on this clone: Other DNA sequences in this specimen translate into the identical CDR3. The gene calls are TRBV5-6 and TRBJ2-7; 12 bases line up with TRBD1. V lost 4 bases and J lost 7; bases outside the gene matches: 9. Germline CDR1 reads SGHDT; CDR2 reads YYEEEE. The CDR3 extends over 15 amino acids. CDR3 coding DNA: TGTGCCAGCAGCCCAGGGACAGGGGGCGCGAGGGAGCAGTACTTC. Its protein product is CASSPGTGGAREQYF.

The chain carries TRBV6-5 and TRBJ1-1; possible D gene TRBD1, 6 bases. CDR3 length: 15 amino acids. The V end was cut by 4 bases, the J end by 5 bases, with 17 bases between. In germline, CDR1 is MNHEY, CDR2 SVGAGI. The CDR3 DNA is TGTGCCAGCAGTTTTCAAACAGGGTCGGGGACTGAAGCTTTCTTT. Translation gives CASSFQTGSGTEAFF.

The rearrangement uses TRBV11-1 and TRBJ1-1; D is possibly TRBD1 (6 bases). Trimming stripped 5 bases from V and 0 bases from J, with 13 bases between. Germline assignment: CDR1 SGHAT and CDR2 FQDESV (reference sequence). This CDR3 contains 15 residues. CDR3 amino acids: CASSHTGTVNTEAFF. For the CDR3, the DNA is TGTGCCAGCAGCCATACAGGGACGGTGAACACTGAAGCTTTCTTT.

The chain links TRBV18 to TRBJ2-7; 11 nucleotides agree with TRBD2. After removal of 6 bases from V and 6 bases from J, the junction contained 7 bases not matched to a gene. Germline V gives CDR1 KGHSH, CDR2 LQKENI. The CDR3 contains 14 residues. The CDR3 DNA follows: TGTGCCAGCTCGTTACAGGGACTAGCGGTCGAGCAGTACTTC. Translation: CASSLQGLAVEQYF.

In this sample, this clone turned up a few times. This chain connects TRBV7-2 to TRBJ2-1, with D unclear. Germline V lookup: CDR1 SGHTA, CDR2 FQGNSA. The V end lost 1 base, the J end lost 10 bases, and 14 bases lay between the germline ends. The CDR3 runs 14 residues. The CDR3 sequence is CASSLEVRGGEQFF. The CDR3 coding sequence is TGTGCCAGCAGCTTAGAAGTACGCGGTGGGGAGCAGTTCTTC.

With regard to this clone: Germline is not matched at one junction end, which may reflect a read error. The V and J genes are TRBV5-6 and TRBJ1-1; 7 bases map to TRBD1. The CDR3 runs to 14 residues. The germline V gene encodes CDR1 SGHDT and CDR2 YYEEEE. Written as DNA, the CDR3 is TGTGCCAGCAGCTTCCCAGGGGGTAAGACTGAAGTTTTCTTT. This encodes CASSFPGGKTEVFF.